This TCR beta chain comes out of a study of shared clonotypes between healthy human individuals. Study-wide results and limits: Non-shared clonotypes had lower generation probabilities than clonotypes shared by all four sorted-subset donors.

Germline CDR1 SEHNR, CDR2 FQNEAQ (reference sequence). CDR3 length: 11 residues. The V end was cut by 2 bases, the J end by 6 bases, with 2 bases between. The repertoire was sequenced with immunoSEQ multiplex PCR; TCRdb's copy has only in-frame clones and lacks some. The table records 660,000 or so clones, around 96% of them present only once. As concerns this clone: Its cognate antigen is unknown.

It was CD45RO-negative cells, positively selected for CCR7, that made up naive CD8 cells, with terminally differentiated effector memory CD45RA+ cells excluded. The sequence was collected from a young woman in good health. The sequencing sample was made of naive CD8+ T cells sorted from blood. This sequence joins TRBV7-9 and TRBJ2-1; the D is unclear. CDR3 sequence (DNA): TGTGCCAGCAGCTTAACCAATGAGCAGTTCTTC. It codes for CASSLTNEQFF.